This TCR beta chain appears in the sequencing data of a study of T cell responses to AZD1222 COVID-19 vaccine. About this clone itself: Its specificity is not known.

Libraries were prepared by immunoSEQ multiplex PCR; TCRdb keeps only in-frame clonotypes and omits some of them. The sample comprises over 100,000 clones, 85% to 90% of which are singletons, and 4% to 6% rests with the top ten. The ends were cut back, 2 bases at V and 0 bases at J, with 3 bases in the middle. CDR3 length: 13 residues. Germline V lookup: CDR1 SGHRS, CDR2 YFSETQ. Regarding the study as a whole: The study found Spike-specific TCR breadth and depth rose after two AZD1222 doses. Clonal diversity may have been underestimated, and the donors were mostly white British, with more females than males. As reported, nearly half of all spike-specific TCRs target variant regions that are unmutated. Scientists sampled the repertoires only once the peak T cell response had passed.

This receptor was obtained from an adult in good health. This rearrangement joins TRBV5-1 to TRBJ1-3, with no clear D. This specimen consisted of peripheral blood, obtained on day 0 of AZD1222 vaccination. For the CDR3, the DNA is TGCGCCAGCAGCTTAGGCTCTGGAAACACCATATATTTT. Translation: CASSLGSGNTIYF.